Described below is a single T cell receptor (beta chain) sequence and its context. Its antigen remains unknown. These data are taken from a study of cytomegalovirus exposure and HLA in healthy donors. 13 Jbeta primers and 60 Vbeta primers were used for the PCR. Some clones are missing from TCRdb's copy, which holds only in-frame ones; the method was immunoSEQ multiplex PCR. The sample lists under 200,000 clones; around 79% were seen once. Trimming removed 6 bases from V and 5 bases from J; junction bases left unmatched: 9. Germline V CDR1 and CDR2: SNHLY, FYNNEI. The length of the CDR3 is 14 residues. Broader study findings: Among the CMV-associated chains, a few were confirmed in vitro as specific for CMV antigens. Roughly even sequencing depth across donors was the assumption behind the presence/absence analyses. It has been reported that TCR beta sequences accurately predicted the HLA-A and HLA-B alleles of most subjects.

The sample consisted of PBMCs. The clonotype was recovered from a woman between 35 and 50 years old in good health and CMV-seronegative. The gene calls are TRBV2 and TRBJ1-1; 7 bases match TRBD1. The CDR3 region is CASRRQGWWTEAFF. CDR3 coding DNA: TGTGCCAGCAGGAGACAGGGCTGGTGGACTGAAGCTTTCTTT.